Presented here are 20 T cell receptor beta chains from one specimen sequenced in a study of response to subunit inactivated influenza vaccine. A single record per CDR3 protein comes from TCRdb applying MiXCR to the RT-PCR reads. The table lists about 700,000 distinct CDR3 sequences, roughly 14% of them singletons. Sequenced here: PBMCs from blood, sampled about 13 days after vaccination. The source of these receptors is a man aged 50-59 years who received an inactivated influenza vaccine.

The chain uses TRBV19 and TRBJ2-7; no clear D. Between the trimmed V and J ends, which lost 5 bases and 0 bases, there was a span of 14 bases. Looked up from germline, CDR1 is LNHDA and CDR2 is SQIVND (reference sequence). This CDR3 contains 15 residues. CDR3 nucleotides: TGTGCCAGTAGTCGCAGTTACTACCTCTCCTACGAGCAGTACTTC. Translated: CASSRSYYLSYEQYF.

The sample holds many counts of this clonotype. The CDR3 spells CASSPIPGTSGHNEQFF. The DNA of the CDR3 is TGTGCCAGCTCACCTATCCCCGGGACTAGCGGCCACAATGAGCAGTTCTTC. This sequence joins TRBV18 and TRBJ2-1; 11 bases are a match to TRBD2. Germline V gene data show CDR1 as KGHSH and CDR2 as LQKENI. The V segment lost 3 bases and the J segment 5 bases; nucleotides outside the gene matches: 9. The CDR3 extends over 17 amino acids.

The CDR3 sequence: CASSFPGQGQYGYTF. The CDR3 region has the DNA TGTGCCAGCAGCTTCCCGGGACAGGGTCAGTATGGCTACACCTTC. The gene calls are TRBV7-9 and TRBJ1-2; 9 positions match TRBD1. Per germline, CDR1 SEHNR and CDR2 FQNEAQ (reference sequence). V shed 3 bases, J shed 5 bases, and the junction held 7 bases outside the gene matches. The CDR3 is made up of 15 amino acids.

The chain links TRBV7-2 to TRBJ2-5; tentative D call: TRBD2 (5 bases). The CDR3 spans 14 residues. The V end lost 5 bases, the J end lost 1 base, and 11 bases lay between the germline ends. Germline-derived CDR1 and CDR2 are SGHTA and FQGNSA. The CDR3 coding sequence is TGTGCCAGCAGCCCCCCCGGGATCCAAGAGACCCAGTACTTC. Protein product: CASSPPGIQETQYF.

This clonotype was detected a few times. The rearrangement joins TRBV5-1 to TRBJ2-5, with D possibly being TRBD1 or TRBD2 (5 bases each). Trimming removed 2 bases at V and 1 base at J, with 9 bases between. CDR1 and CDR2 (germline): SGHRS, YFSETQ. The CDR3 is 14 residues long. CDR3 nucleotides: TGCGCCAGCAGCTTATGGGGGACCCAAGAGACCCAGTACTTC. It is translated as CASSLWGTQETQYF. Full variable domain (remainder filled in from reference TRBV5-1 and TRBJ2-5): KAGVTQTPRYLIKTRGQQVTLSCSPISGHRSVSWYQQTPGQGLQFLFEYFSETQRNKGNFPGRFSGRQFSNSRSEMNVSTLELGDSALYLCASSLWGTQETQYFGPGTRLLVL.

This clonotype was counted a few times. The rearrangement joins TRBV6-5 to TRBJ1-1; 9 positions match TRBD1. Germline values: CDR1 MNHEY, CDR2 SVGAGI. This CDR3 contains 14 residues. V dropped 7 bases and J dropped 3; count of bases not matched to a gene: 6. The CDR3 DNA reads as TGTGCCAGCATTTGGGACAGGGCCCACACTGAAGCTTTCTTT. Its protein is CASIWDRAHTEAFF.

About this clonotype itself: Sequence at one end of the junction differs from germline and may be a read error. The chain combines TRBV14 with TRBJ2-3, with D tentatively TRBD1 or TRBD2 (5 bases each). CDR3 length: 16 amino acids. Germline CDR1 is SGHDN and CDR2 is FVKESK. CDR3 in amino acids: CASSEEPGTSDGTQYF. Here the CDR3 DNA reads TGTGCCAGCAGCGAAGAACCCGGGACCAGCGATGGTACGCAGTATTTT.

The chain couples TRBV6-2 or TRBV6-3 to TRBJ2-5, with 15 positions matching TRBD2. Losses at the gene ends were 0 bases for V and 6 bases for J; bases not matched to a gene: 5. Germline CDR1 reads MNHEY; CDR2 reads SVGEGT. The CDR3 contains 17 residues. CDR3 loop: CASSYSGTSGRKKTQYF. The CDR3 DNA is TGTGCCAGCAGTTACTCCGGGACTAGCGGGAGGAAGAAGACCCAGTACTTC.

CDR3 region: CATGLAGPSTDTQYF. CDR3 nucleotide sequence: TGTGCCACCGGACTAGCGGGGCCCTCCACAGATACGCAGTATTTT. The rearrangement joins TRBV10-3 to TRBJ2-3, with TRBD2 identical over 12 bases. CDR1 and CDR2 (germline): ENHRY, SYGVKD. The V and J ends lost 10 bases and 2 bases, in that order; junction bases with no gene match: 7. The CDR3 is 15 residues long.

Concerning this clonotype: One junction end does not reproduce the germline sequence, and a read error may be involved. This sequence joins TRBV29-1 and TRBJ2-1; the D call may be TRBD1 or TRBD2 (5 bases each). The CDR3 sequence is 12 residues long. Germline CDR1 reads SQVTM; CDR2 reads ANQGSEA. CDR3: CSAVVWGSERVF. The CDR3 DNA is TGCAGCGCCGTGGTGTGGGGCTCGGAGAGGGTCTTC.

This clonotype was seen repeatedly, ten times or more. V usage is TRBV2 and J usage is TRBJ2-1; 11 bases match TRBD2. The CDR3 length is 15 residues. CDR1 is SNHLY, CDR2 FYNNEI, per germline. After removal of 4 bases from V and 6 bases from J, the junction contained 5 bases not matched to a gene. In DNA, the CDR3 is TGTGCCAGCAGTGGTGCGGGACTAGCGGTCAATGAGCAGTTCTTC. Amino acids: CASSGAGLAVNEQFF.

The rearrangement links TRBV20-1 to TRBJ2-7; the D gene is possibly TRBD2 (6 bases). V was pared by 1 base and J by 0 bases, with 10 bases between. The length of the CDR3 is 14 residues. Germline V CDR1 and CDR2: DFQATT, SNEGSKA (reference sequence). DNA of the CDR3: TGCAGTGCTAGAGCGCCGGGGGTCTCCTACGAGCAGTACTTC. It yields the protein CSARAPGVSYEQYF.

This clonotype was seen a few times. J is TRBJ1-6 and V is TRBV12-3 or TRBV12-4; a possible D gene is TRBD1 (5 bases). Trimming stripped 3 bases from V and 7 bases from J, with 7 bases between. This CDR3 region has 13 residues. The CDR3 DNA follows: TGTGCCAGCAGTTTGGGGGGGAATTCACCCCTCCACTTT. Encoded protein: CASSLGGNSPLHF.

V and J are TRBV30 and TRBJ1-3; D is unresolved. CDR3 length: 13 residues. Trimming stripped 0 bases from V and 3 bases from J, with 6 bases between. Germline V gene sequence: CDR1 GTSNPN, CDR2 SVGIG (reference sequence). The CDR3 bases are TGTGCCTGGAGTGTAGGCGGTGGAAACACCATATATTTT. It yields the protein CAWSVGGGNTIYF.

The CDR3 reads CASNSPGNEAFF. As DNA, the CDR3 is TGTGCCAGCAACTCCCCCGGGAATGAAGCTTTCTTT. This sequence joins TRBV7-2 and TRBJ1-1; D gene uncertain. The germline CDR1 and CDR2 sequences are SGHTA and FQGNSA. The V and J ends lost 7 bases and 7 bases respectively, with 13 bases between them. The CDR3 runs 12 residues.

This clonotype was recorded a few times. The V call is TRBV7-9, the J call TRBJ2-3; no reliable D call. CDR1 and CDR2 (germline): SEHNR, FQNEAQ (reference sequence). Trimming took 3 bases from V and 10 from J, leaving 20 bases between them. The CDR3 is 15 residues long. CDR3 sequence reads: CASSLSLWNMEAQYF. CDR3 in DNA: TGTGCCAGCAGCTTGTCCCTTTGGAACATGGAAGCGCAGTATTTT.

The chain has TRBV27 and TRBJ1-2; TRBD1 matches 9 bases. After removal of 4 bases from V and 7 bases from J, the junction contained 7 bases not matched to a gene. The CDR3 runs to 14 residues. Germline V gene lookup returns CDR1 MNHEY and CDR2 SMNVEV (reference sequence). CDR3 residues: CASSSANRGLGYTF. The CDR3 bases are TGTGCCAGCAGTTCGGCCAACAGGGGGCTTGGCTACACCTTC.

This clonotype was detected a few times. The chain combines TRBV7-2 with TRBJ2-1; unclear D gene. V shed 1 base and J shed 4 bases, with 8 bases lying between them. CDR1 is SGHTA, CDR2 FQGNSA, per germline. CDR3 length equals 14 residues. The CDR3 loop reads CASSLVSRYNEQFF. The CDR3 coding sequence is TGTGCCAGCAGCTTAGTAAGCCGGTACAATGAGCAGTTCTTC.

The V and J genes are TRBV10-3 and TRBJ2-3; maybe TRBD2 (5 bases). The CDR3 extends over 14 amino acids. The ends were cut back, 4 bases at V and 1 base at J, with 9 bases in the middle. The germline V gene has CDR1 ENHRY and CDR2 SYGVKD. The DNA of the CDR3 is TGTGCCATCAGTGGGTATAGCGGCACAGATACGCAGTATTTT. This gives the protein CAISGYSGTDTQYF.

This clonotype was seen a few times. The chain couples TRBV7-9 to TRBJ2-3; D may match TRBD1 or TRBD2 (6 bases each). This CDR3 comprises 16 residues. The V and J ends lost 4 bases and 0 bases respectively, with 14 bases between them. Germline CDR1 is SEHNR and CDR2 is FQNEAQ (reference sequence). CDR3 residues: CASSSLRGASTDTQYF. The CDR3 nucleotides read TGTGCCAGCAGCTCGCTGAGGGGGGCAAGCACAGATACGCAGTATTTT.